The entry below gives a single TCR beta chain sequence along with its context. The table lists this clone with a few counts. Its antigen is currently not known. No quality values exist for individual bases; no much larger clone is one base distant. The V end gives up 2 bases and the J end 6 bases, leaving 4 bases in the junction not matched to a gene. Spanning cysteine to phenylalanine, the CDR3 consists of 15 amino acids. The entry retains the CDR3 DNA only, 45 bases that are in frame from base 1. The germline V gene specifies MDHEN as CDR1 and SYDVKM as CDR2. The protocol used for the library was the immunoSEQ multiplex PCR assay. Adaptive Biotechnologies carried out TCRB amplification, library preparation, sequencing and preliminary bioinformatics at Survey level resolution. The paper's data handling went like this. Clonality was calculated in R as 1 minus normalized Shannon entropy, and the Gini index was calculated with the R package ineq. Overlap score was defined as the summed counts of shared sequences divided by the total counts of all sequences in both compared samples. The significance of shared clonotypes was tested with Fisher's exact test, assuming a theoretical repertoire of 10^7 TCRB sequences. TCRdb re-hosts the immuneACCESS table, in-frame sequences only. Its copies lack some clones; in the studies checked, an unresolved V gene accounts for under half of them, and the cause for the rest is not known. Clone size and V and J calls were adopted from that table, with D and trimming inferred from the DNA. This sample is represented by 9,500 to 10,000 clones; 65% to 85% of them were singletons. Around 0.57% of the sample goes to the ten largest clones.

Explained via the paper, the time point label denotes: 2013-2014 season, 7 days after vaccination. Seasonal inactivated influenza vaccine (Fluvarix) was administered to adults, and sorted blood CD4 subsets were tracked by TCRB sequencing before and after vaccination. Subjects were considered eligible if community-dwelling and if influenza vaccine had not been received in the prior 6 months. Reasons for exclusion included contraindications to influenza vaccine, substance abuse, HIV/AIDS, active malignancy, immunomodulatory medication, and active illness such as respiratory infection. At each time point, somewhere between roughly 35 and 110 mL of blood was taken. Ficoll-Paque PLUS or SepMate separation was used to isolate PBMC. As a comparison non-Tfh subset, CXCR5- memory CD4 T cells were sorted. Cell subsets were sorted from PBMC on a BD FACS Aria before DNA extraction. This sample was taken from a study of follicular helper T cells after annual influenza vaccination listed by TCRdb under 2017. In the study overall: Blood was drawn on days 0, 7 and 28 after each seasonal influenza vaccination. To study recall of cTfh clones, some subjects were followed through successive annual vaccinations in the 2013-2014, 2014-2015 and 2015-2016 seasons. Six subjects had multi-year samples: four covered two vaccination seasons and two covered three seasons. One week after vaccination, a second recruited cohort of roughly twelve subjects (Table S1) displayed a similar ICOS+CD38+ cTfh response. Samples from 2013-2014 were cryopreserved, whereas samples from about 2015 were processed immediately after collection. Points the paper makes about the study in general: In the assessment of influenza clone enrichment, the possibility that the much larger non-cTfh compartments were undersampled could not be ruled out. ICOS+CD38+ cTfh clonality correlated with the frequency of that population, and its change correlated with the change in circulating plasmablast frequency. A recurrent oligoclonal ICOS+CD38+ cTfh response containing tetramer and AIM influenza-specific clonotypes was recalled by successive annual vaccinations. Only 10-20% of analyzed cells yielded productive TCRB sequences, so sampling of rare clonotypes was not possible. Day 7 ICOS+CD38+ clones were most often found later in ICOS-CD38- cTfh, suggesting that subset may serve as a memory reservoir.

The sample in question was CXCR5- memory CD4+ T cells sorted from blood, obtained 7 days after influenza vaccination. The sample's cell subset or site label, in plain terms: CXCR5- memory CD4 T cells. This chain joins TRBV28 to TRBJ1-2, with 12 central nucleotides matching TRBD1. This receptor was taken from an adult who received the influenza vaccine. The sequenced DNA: TGTGCCAGCAGTTTAGGGGGACAGGGGGCAAATGGCTACACCTTC. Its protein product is CASSLGGQGANGYTF.